Listed below are T cell receptor beta chains from one sample, sequenced in a study of shared clonotypes between healthy human individuals. Assay used: immunoSEQ multiplex PCR; TCRdb lists only in-frame clones, some missing. The sample gives approximately 110,000 clones, roughly 70% of which show up once; roughly 22% is in the top ten. The sample was memory CD8+ T cells sorted from blood. Receptors originate from a woman in her 30s in good health. CDR3s include the opening cysteine and the closing phenylalanine or tryptophan. Each record gives: CDR3 DNA, CDR3 protein, V gene, CDR3 length, clone size, J gene, D gene. A D gene is named only where the DNA matches it firmly. Expanded clones are given a class, and other clones once, few, many or no size at all.

TGTGCCAGCAGTGGCTCAAATCCGGGACAGGGTTTCTACGAGCAGTACTTC,CASSGSNPGQGFYEQYF,TRBV25-1,17,-,TRBJ2-7,TRBD1
TGTGCCAGCAGCCAAGATCTAGGGAAAGGGTCAGATACGCAGTATTTT,CASSQDLGKGSDTQYF,TRBV4-2,16,many,TRBJ2-3,-
TGTGCCACCTCTGGGCAGTCTGGGGCCAACGTCCTGACTTTC,CATSGQSGANVLTF,TRBV25-1,14,-,TRBJ2-6,-
TGTGCCAGCGGCGTCCGGGGGCATGGAAACACCATATATTTT,CASGVRGHGNTIYF,TRBV28,14,-,TRBJ1-3,-
TGTGCCACCAGCACAAGGCCTAACGGGGGCGAGCAGTACTTC,CATSTRPNGGEQYF,TRBV15,14,-,TRBJ2-7,-
TGTGCCAGCAGCGAACTAGCGAACTCCTACGAGCAGTACTTC,CASSELANSYEQYF,TRBV4-2,14,-,TRBJ2-7,TRBD2
TGTGCCAGCAGCCCCTTTCTCCCGGGATGGGGGGGTGAGCAGTTCTTC,CASSPFLPGWGGEQFF,TRBV11-2,16,-,TRBJ2-1,TRBD2
TGTGCCAGCAGCGAGGCCCCTGGGGCATATGGCTACACCTTC,CASSEAPGAYGYTF,TRBV9,14,-,TRBJ1-2,-
TGCGCCAGCAGCCAAGTGCGGGGGAGGTCCTACAATGAGCAGTTCTTC,CASSQVRGRSYNEQFF,TRBV4-1,16,-,TRBJ2-1,TRBD2
TGTGCCAGCAGCCTGCGACCCGGACTCCTCGCGAACACCGGGGAGCTGTTTTTT,CASSLRPGLLANTGELFF,TRBV5-4,18,-,TRBJ2-2,-
TGTGCCAGCAGCTTGGCCGTGGCGGGACGATACACAGATACGCAGTATTTT,CASSLAVAGRYTDTQYF,TRBV5-5,17,-,TRBJ2-3,-
TGTGCCAGCAGCTTAGGTGGGGACTCCTACGAGCAGTACTTC,CASSLGGDSYEQYF,TRBV5-6,14,-,TRBJ2-7,-
TGTGCCAGCAGCTTAGTAGACACTCCGCGTCCGTACAATGAGCAGTTCTTC,CASSLVDTPRPYNEQFF,TRBV11-2,17,-,TRBJ2-1,-
TGTGCCAGCGGCGTGCGGGCTTTTTTTGGCTACACCTTC,CASGVRAFFGYTF,TRBV27,13,-,TRBJ1-2,-
TGTGCCAGCAGCTTCCACGGGTCTAACGCAGATACGCAGTATTTT,CASSFHGSNADTQYF,TRBV11-1,15,-,TRBJ2-3,-
TGCAGCGGACTCGGGACAGGGGGGACCACAGATACGCAGTATTTT,CSGLGTGGTTDTQYF,TRBV29-1,15,few,TRBJ2-3,TRBD1
TGTGCCATCAGTGAGTCGAGAGCCAGGAGATCCTACGAGCAGTACTTC,CAISESRARRSYEQYF,TRBV10-3,16,-,TRBJ2-7,-
TGCAGCGTTGTGGACAGAAGCAGCTATGGCTACACCTTC,CSVVDRSSYGYTF,TRBV29-1,13,-,TRBJ1-2,-